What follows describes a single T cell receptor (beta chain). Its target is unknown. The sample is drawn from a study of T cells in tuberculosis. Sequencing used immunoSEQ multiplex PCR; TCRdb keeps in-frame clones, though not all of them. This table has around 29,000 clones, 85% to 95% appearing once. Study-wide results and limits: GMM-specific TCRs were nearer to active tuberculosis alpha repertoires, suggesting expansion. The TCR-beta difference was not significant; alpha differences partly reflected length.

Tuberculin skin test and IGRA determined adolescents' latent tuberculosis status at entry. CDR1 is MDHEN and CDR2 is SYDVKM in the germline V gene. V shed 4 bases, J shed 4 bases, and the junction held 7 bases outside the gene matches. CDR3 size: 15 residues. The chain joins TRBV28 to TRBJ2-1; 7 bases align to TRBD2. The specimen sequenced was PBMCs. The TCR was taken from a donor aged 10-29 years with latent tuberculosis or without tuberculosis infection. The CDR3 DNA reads TGTGCCAGCAGTTCCGGACTAGGTGATTACAATGAGCAGTTCTTC. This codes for CASSSGLGDYNEQFF.